Below, 10 T cell receptor beta chains from the same sample are listed, as sequenced in a study of blood T cell repertoires in COVID-19. The table came from immunoSEQ multiplex PCR; TCRdb's copy has only in-frame clones and leaves some out. The sample lists 150,000 to 200,000 clones, roughly 80% seen once, with approximately 8% in the top ten. The sequencing sample was made of peripheral blood. These TCRs come from a man in his 60s with acute or convalescent COVID-19.

V and J are TRBV28 and TRBJ1-1; possible D gene TRBD1, 5 bases. V dropped 11 bases and J dropped 2 bases, with 12 bases sitting between them. Germline CDR1 is MDHEN and CDR2 is SYDVKM. The CDR3 covers 12 residues. CDR3 residues: CAHSQGNTEAFF. The CDR3 bases are TGTGCCCATAGTCAGGGAAACACTGAAGCTTTCTTT. The whole variable domain, remainder taken from reference TRBV28 and TRBJ1-1, is DVKVTQSSRYLVKRTGEKVFLECVQDMDHENMFWYRQDPGLGLRLIYFSYDVKMKEKGDIPEGYSVSREKKERFSLILESASTNQTSMYLCAHSQGNTEAFFGQGTRLTVV.

The V call is TRBV6-5, the J call TRBJ1-2, with 10 bases identical to TRBD1. With V trimmed by 6 bases and J by 5 bases, 6 bases remained unmatched. The CDR3 has 14 amino acids. Germline lookup yields CDR1 MNHEY and CDR2 SVGAGI. The CDR3 loop is CASSRQGAGYGYTF. Written as DNA, the CDR3 is TGTGCCAGCAGCAGACAGGGGGCAGGGTATGGCTACACCTTC.

This chain joins TRBV7-3 and TRBJ2-3, with 11 bases identical to TRBD2. This CDR3 has 18 residues. Trimming took 4 bases from V and 2 from J; bases not matched to a gene: 11. CDR1 is SGHTA, CDR2 FQGTGA, per germline. CDR3 amino acids: CASSSTSLAGGLTDTQYF. DNA of the CDR3: TGTGCCAGCAGCTCCACTTCATTAGCGGGGGGGCTCACAGATACGCAGTATTTT.

The gene calls are TRBV6-5 and TRBJ1-2; 7 positions match TRBD1. The germline V gene has CDR1 MNHEY and CDR2 SVGAGI. Unmatched junction bases numbered 10, after V lost 2 bases and J lost 4 bases. The CDR3 is 16 residues long. CDR3 sequence: CASSYDLSGTVYGYTF. CDR3 nucleotide sequence: TGTGCCAGCAGTTACGATCTCTCCGGGACAGTCTATGGCTACACCTTC.

The genes are TRBV11-2 and TRBJ2-4; D is perhaps TRBD2 (6 bases). V was trimmed by 10 bases and J by 0 bases, leaving 16 bases between them. The length of the CDR3 is 15 residues. Germline V lookup: CDR1 SGHAT, CDR2 FQNNGV. CDR3 sequence reads: CATSPGGVAKNIQYF. The CDR3 DNA follows: TGTGCCACCTCGCCCGGGGGAGTAGCCAAAAACATTCAGTACTTC.

V gene TRBV5-6 combines with J gene TRBJ1-2; 9 bases match TRBD1. The V gene's germline CDR1 is SGHDT and CDR2 YYEEEE. V was pared by 6 bases and J by 2 bases, with 5 bases of the junction left unmatched. This CDR3 has 14 amino acids. The CDR3 spells CASTRDRENYGYTF. CDR3 in DNA: TGTGCCAGCACCAGGGACAGGGAAAACTATGGCTACACCTTC.

This clone came up a few times. The rearrangement links TRBV4-1 to TRBJ2-1; possibly TRBD1 for D (5 bases). The CDR3 has 15 residues. Germline values: CDR1 MGHRA, CDR2 YSYEKL. V shed 5 bases and J shed 0 bases, with 11 bases lying between them. DNA for the CDR3: TGCGCCAGCAGCTCGACAGTGCTCTCCTACAATGAGCAGTTCTTC. Protein: CASSSTVLSYNEQFF.

This rearrangement joins TRBV2 to TRBJ2-1; D might be TRBD2 (7 bases). V lost 2 bases and J lost 8, with 19 bases in between. This CDR3 spans 16 amino acids. CDR1 SNHLY and CDR2 FYNNEI come from the germline V gene. CDR3 coding DNA: TGTGCCAGCAGTGAATTGGGGGCGGGGGTGCCCTATGAGCAGTTCTTC. Translating it yields CASSELGAGVPYEQFF.

This sequence joins TRBV12-3 or TRBV12-4 and TRBJ2-1, with 9 nucleotides matching TRBD2. V gave up 6 bases and J gave up 9 bases; unmatched junction bases: 3. The CDR3 is 12 amino acids. The CDR3 reads CASRAGGSEQFF. The CDR3 nucleotides read TGTGCCAGCAGAGCGGGGGGAAGTGAGCAGTTCTTC.

The rearrangement uses TRBV11-3 and TRBJ2-2, with D tentatively TRBD1 (6 bases). The germline V gene has CDR1 SGHNT and CDR2 YENEEA. V was trimmed by 5 bases and J by 6 bases, leaving 13 bases between them. CDR3 size: 14 residues. As DNA, the CDR3 is TGTGCCAGCAGCCCCGGTGGGACACCCGGGGAGCTGTTTTTT. It yields the protein CASSPGGTPGELFF.